This TCR beta chain appears in the sequencing data of a study of cytomegalovirus exposure and HLA in healthy donors. Findings of the study overall: The authors listed about 170 TCR beta chains as cytomegalovirus-associated.

Concerning this clone: Its antigen remains unknown.

Some clones are missing from TCRdb's copy, which holds only in-frame ones; the method was immunoSEQ multiplex PCR. Here the sample spans fewer than 95,000 clones, less than 95% being singletons. V was pared by 4 bases and J by 4 bases, with 20 bases between. Germline CDR1 is SGHVS and CDR2 is FQNEAQ. This CDR3 has 16 amino acids. This chain joins TRBV7-8 and TRBJ2-7; the D gene is possibly TRBD2 (5 bases). This TCR derives from a woman aged 18-29 years in good health and CMV-seronegative. Sequenced material: PBMCs. This chain's CDR3 is CASSSITGPPGYEQYF. DNA of the CDR3: TGTGCCAGCAGCTCAATTACCGGGCCCCCGGGGTACGAGCAGTACTTC.